These T cell receptor beta chains were read from a single sample in a study of blood T cell repertoires in COVID-19. Clones were read by immunoSEQ multiplex PCR, and TCRdb kept only the in-frame ones, dropping some. The sample holds approximately 89,000 clones; about 85% are singletons and the top ten take roughly 4.3%. The material sequenced was peripheral blood. These receptors all come from a man aged 65-85 years with acute or convalescent COVID-19. Each CDR3 is given with its conserved first and last residue. The order of the fields is D gene, clone size, J gene, V gene, CDR3 protein, CDR3 DNA. The D gene is left open where the match is weak. Some rows mark clone size as missing; the rest say once, few, many or name a class of expanded clone.

D: .; size: .; J: TRBJ2-6; V: TRBV5-4; CDR3: CASSLDLPRDTFSGANVLTF; DNA: TGTGCCAGCAGCCTTGACCTCCCCCGGGACACCTTCTCTGGGGCCAACGTCCTGACTTTC
D: .; size: .; J: TRBJ1-3; V: TRBV30; CDR3: CAWSGVRRAGNTIYF; DNA: TGTGCCTGGAGTGGGGTGAGGAGGGCTGGAAACACCATATATTTT
D: .; size: .; J: TRBJ2-7; V: TRBV7-9; CDR3: CASSFFSYEQYF; DNA: TGTGCCAGCAGCTTCTTTTCCTACGAGCAGTACTTC
D: .; size: .; J: TRBJ2-2; V: TRBV9; CDR3: CASSAGTQTGELFF; DNA: TGTGCCAGCAGCGCAGGGACACAAACCGGGGAGCTGTTTTTT
D: TRBD1; size: .; J: TRBJ2-1; V: TRBV19; CDR3: CASRTGVNEQFF; DNA: TGTGCCAGTAGGACAGGGGTCAATGAGCAGTTCTTC
D: .; size: .; J: TRBJ1-4; V: TRBV4-2; CDR3: CASSQDRRDHITTNEKLFF; DNA: TGTGCCAGCAGCCAAGATCGGAGGGACCACATTACAACTAATGAAAAACTGTTTTTT
D: TRBD2; size: .; J: TRBJ2-3; V: TRBV11-2; CDR3: CASSRGALAGGPPDTQYF; DNA: TGTGCCAGCAGCCGGGGCGCTCTAGCGGGGGGGCCCCCAGATACGCAGTATTTT
D: .; size: .; J: TRBJ1-1; V: TRBV5-1; CDR3: CASSLPGQSAEAFF; DNA: TGCGCCAGCAGCTTACCCGGACAGTCCGCTGAAGCTTTCTTT
D: TRBD1; size: .; J: TRBJ1-6; V: TRBV28; CDR3: CASRTTGANSPLHF; DNA: TGTGCCAGCAGGACGACAGGGGCGAATTCACCCCTCCACTTT
D: TRBD1; size: .; J: TRBJ2-1; V: TRBV12-5; CDR3: CASGVGQGNNEQFF; DNA: TGTGCTAGTGGGGTGGGACAGGGGAACAATGAGCAGTTCTTC
D: .; size: .; J: TRBJ1-1; V: TRBV7-9; CDR3: CASSLGYRDLDTEAFF; DNA: TGTGCCAGCAGCTTAGGATACAGGGATTTGGACACTGAAGCTTTCTTT
D: .; size: once; J: TRBJ2-2; V: TRBV5-4; CDR3: CASSLQQGNTGELFF; DNA: TGTGCCAGCAGCTTGCAACAGGGGAACACCGGGGAGCTGTTTTTT
D: TRBD2; size: .; J: TRBJ2-3; V: TRBV6-4; CDR3: CASSPTSGGPTDTQYF; DNA: TGTGCCAGCAGCCCGACTAGCGGGGGACCCACAGATACGCAGTATTTT
D: .; size: .; J: TRBJ2-3; V: TRBV5-1; CDR3: CASSLSEGTDTQYF; DNA: TGCGCCAGCAGCTTGTCCGAGGGCACAGATACGCAGTATTTT
D: .; size: .; J: TRBJ1-4; V: TRBV5-4; CDR3: CASSSPLNEKLFF; DNA: TGTGCCAGCAGTTCCCCACTGAATGAAAAACTGTTTTTT
D: TRBD1; size: .; J: TRBJ1-2; V: TRBV6-4; CDR3: CASSDSPTGTSGYTF; DNA: TGTGCCAGCAGTGACTCCCCGACAGGGACCTCTGGCTACACCTTC
D: TRBD1; size: .; J: TRBJ1-2; V: TRBV29-1; CDR3: CSVRTGGAGGYTF; DNA: TGCAGCGTCAGGACAGGGGGCGCGGGGGGCTACACCTTC
D: .; size: .; J: TRBJ1-4; V: TRBV25-1; CDR3: CASSETGATNEKLFF; DNA: TGTGCCAGCAGTGAAACGGGGGCAACTAATGAAAAACTGTTTTTT
D: TRBD1; size: .; J: TRBJ1-4; V: TRBV6-6; CDR3: CASRNAGGSEKLFF; DNA: TGTGCCAGCAGAAACGCAGGGGGCTCTGAAAAACTGTTTTTT
D: .; size: .; J: TRBJ2-1; V: TRBV2; CDR3: CASSVMRSQQFF; DNA: TGTGCCAGCAGTGTTATGAGGTCTCAGCAGTTCTTC
D: TRBD1; size: few; J: TRBJ2-5; V: TRBV28; CDR3: CASSFTGQIQETQYF; DNA: TGTGCCAGCAGTTTTACGGGACAGATCCAAGAGACCCAGTACTTC
D: .; size: .; J: TRBJ2-7; V: TRBV7-2; CDR3: CASSWDNSYEQYF; DNA: TGTGCCAGCAGCTGGGACAACTCCTACGAGCAGTACTTC
D: .; size: .; J: TRBJ2-1; V: TRBV12-3/TRBV12-4; CDR3: CASTLTSNEQFF; DNA: TGTGCCAGCACTCTGACTAGCAATGAGCAGTTCTTC